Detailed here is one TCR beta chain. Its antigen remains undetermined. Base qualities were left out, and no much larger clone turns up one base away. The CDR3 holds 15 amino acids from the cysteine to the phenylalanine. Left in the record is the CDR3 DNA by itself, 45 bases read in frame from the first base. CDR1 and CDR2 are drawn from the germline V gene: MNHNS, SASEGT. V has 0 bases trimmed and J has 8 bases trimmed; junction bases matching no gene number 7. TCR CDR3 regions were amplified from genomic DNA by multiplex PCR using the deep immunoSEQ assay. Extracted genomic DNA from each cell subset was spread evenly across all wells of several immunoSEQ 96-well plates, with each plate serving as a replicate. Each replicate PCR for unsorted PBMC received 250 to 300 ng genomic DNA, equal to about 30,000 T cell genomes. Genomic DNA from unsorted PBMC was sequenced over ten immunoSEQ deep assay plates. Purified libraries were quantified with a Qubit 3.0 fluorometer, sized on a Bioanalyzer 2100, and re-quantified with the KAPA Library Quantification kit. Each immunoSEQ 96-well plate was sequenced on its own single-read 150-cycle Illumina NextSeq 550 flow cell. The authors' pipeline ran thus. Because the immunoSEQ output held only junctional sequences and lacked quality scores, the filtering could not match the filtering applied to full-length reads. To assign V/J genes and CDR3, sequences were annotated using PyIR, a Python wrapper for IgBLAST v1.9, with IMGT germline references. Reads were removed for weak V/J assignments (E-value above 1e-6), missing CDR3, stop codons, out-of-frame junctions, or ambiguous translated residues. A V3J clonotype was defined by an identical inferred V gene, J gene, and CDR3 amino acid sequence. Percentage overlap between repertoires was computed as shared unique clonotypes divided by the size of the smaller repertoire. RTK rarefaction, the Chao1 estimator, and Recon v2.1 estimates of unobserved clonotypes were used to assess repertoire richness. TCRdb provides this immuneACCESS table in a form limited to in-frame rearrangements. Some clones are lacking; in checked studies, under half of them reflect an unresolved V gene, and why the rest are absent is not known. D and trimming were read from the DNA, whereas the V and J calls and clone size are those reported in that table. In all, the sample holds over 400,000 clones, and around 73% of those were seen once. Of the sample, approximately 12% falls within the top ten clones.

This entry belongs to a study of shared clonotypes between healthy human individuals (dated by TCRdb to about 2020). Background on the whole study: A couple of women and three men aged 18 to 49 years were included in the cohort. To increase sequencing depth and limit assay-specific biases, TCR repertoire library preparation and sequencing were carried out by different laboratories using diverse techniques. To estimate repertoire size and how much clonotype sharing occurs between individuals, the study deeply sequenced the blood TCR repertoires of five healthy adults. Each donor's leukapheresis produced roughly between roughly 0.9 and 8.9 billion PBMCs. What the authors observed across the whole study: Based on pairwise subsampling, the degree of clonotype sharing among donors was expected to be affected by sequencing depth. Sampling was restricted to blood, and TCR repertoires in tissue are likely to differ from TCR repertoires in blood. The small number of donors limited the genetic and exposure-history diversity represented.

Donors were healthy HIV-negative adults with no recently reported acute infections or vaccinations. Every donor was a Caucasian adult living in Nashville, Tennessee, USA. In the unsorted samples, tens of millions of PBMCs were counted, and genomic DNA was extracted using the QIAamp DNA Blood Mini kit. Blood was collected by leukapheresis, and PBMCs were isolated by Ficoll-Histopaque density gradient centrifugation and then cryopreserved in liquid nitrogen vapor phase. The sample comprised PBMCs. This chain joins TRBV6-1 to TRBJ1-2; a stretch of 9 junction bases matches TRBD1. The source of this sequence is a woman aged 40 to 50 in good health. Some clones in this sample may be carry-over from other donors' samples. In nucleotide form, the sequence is TGTGCCAGCAGTGAAGCAACCACAGGGGGCTGGGGCTACACCTTC. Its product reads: CASSEATTGGWGYTF.